These 10 T cell receptor beta chains were sequenced from one sample in a study of shared clonotypes between healthy human individuals (dated by TCRdb to about 2020). The library was produced with the immunoSEQ multiplex PCR assay. Imported from immuneACCESS, the table was reduced by TCRdb to in-frame sequences with V and J called. These copies leave out some clones; in studies compared against another copy, an unresolved V gene accounts for under half, and the cause of the remainder is not known. In all, the sample holds roughly 510,000 clones, and around 79% of those were seen once. The top ten constitute 12% of the sample. Sequenced sample: PBMCs. The source is a woman aged 40-49 years in good health. Some clones in this sample may be carry-over from other donors' samples.

CDR3 bases: TGTGCCAGCAGACTGATTAGCGTACAAGAGACCCAGTACTTC. Translated: CASRLISVQETQYF. The chain couples TRBV6-1 to TRBJ2-5, with D tentatively TRBD2 (5 bases). The V and J ends lost 6 bases and 2 bases respectively, with 13 bases between them. The CDR3 spans 14 residues. Germline V gene lookup returns CDR1 MNHNS and CDR2 SASEGT.

V and J are TRBV9 and TRBJ1-2; 8 nucleotides line up with TRBD1. There are 16 residues in the CDR3. CDR1 and CDR2 (germline): SGDLS, YYNGEE. V lost 0 bases, J lost 8 bases, and 12 bases stayed unmatched. The CDR3 is CASSVATDRGTQGYTF. In nucleotides, the CDR3 is TGTGCCAGCAGCGTAGCTACAGACAGGGGTACTCAAGGCTACACCTTC.

The chain employs TRBV19 and TRBJ2-7; D might be TRBD2 (5 bases). V lost 3 bases, J lost 5 bases, and 20 bases lay in between. From germline, CDR1 is LNHDA and CDR2 SQIVND (reference sequence). This CDR3 spans 16 amino acids. The CDR3 bases are TGTGCCAGTAGTATTAGAGGCGTCGGGGTTATCGACGAGCAGTACTTC. It yields the protein CASSIRGVGVIDEQYF.

The V and J genes are TRBV5-1 and TRBJ1-2, with D unclear. The germline CDR1 and CDR2 sequences are SGHRS and YFSETQ. The CDR3 loop spans 14 amino acids. V was cut by 4 bases and J by 1 base, with 11 bases left in between. In nucleotides, the CDR3 is TGCGCCAGCAGCGGAGGTACAGTTAACTATGGCTACACCTTC. Its protein is CASSGGTVNYGYTF. Full variable domain (outside the CDR3, taken from reference TRBV5-1 and TRBJ1-2): KAGVTQTPRYLIKTRGQQVTLSCSPISGHRSVSWYQQTPGQGLQFLFEYFSETQRNKGNFPGRFSGRQFSNSRSEMNVSTLELGDSALYLCASSGGTVNYGYTFGSGTRLTVV.

This clone was detected a few times. V gene TRBV18 combines with J gene TRBJ1-1; D not certain. Germline-derived CDR1 and CDR2 are KGHSH and LQKENI. The V end lost 2 bases, the J end lost 5 bases, and 21 bases lay between the germline ends. The CDR3 runs 17 residues. The CDR3 spells CASSPESPSGGRTEAFF. CDR3 in DNA: TGTGCCAGCTCACCAGAATCACCTTCAGGAGGGCGAACTGAAGCTTTCTTT.

The CDR3 loop is CASSPRVRRDNEQFF. In DNA, the CDR3 is TGTGCCAGCAGCCCTAGGGTCCGAAGGGACAATGAGCAGTTCTTC. The chain links TRBV11-2 to TRBJ2-1; D is undetermined. This CDR3 is built from 15 residues. V dropped 5 bases and J dropped 5 bases, with 16 bases sitting between them. Germline CDR1 SGHAT, CDR2 FQNNGV. Full variable domain (remainder filled in from reference TRBV11-2 and TRBJ2-1): EAGVAQSPRYKIIEKRQSVAFWCNPISGHATLYWYQQILGQGPKLLIQFQNNGVVDDSQLPKDRFSAERLKGVDSTLKIQPAKLEDSAVYLCASSPRVRRDNEQFFGPGTRLTVL.

This chain joins TRBV10-2 and TRBJ2-5; 8 bases are a match to TRBD1. The V segment lost 5 bases and the J segment 4 bases; nucleotides outside the gene matches: 3. Germline V gives CDR1 WSHSY, CDR2 SAAADI. The CDR3 is made up of 13 amino acids. In DNA, the CDR3 is TGCGCCAGCAGTCGACAGGGGCCAGAGACCCAGTACTTC. It specifies CASSRQGPETQYF.

The CDR3 is CASSLTGLAGGPLAHTQYF. The CDR3 DNA follows: TGCGCCAGCAGCTTGACTGGACTAGCGGGAGGGCCACTGGCACATACGCAGTATTTT. The chain joins TRBV5-1 to TRBJ2-3; 15 bases align to TRBD2. V gave up 1 base and J gave up 7 bases; unmatched junction bases: 13. Germline loops: CDR1 SGHRS, CDR2 YFSETQ. The CDR3 sequence is 19 residues long.

This clone was seen more than once but under ten times. The rearrangement joins TRBV28 to TRBJ2-7; a possible D gene is TRBD1 (6 bases). Per germline, CDR1 MDHEN and CDR2 SYDVKM. Trimming took 7 bases from V and 0 from J, leaving 7 bases between them. The CDR3 extends over 12 amino acids. The chain's CDR3 is CASKGDSYEQYF. CDR3 sequence (DNA): TGTGCCAGCAAGGGGGACTCCTACGAGCAGTACTTC.

The chain employs TRBV6-1 and TRBJ1-5, with 9 positions matching TRBD1. Germline CDR1 and CDR2: MNHNS and SASEGT. CDR3 length: 14 residues. Trimming cost V 4 bases and J 5 bases; bases outside gene matches: 3. CDR3 sequence: CASSGQGVHQPQHF. CDR3 nucleotide sequence: TGTGCCAGCAGTGGACAGGGGGTCCATCAGCCCCAGCATTTT.